This T cell receptor beta chain was retrieved from a study of human T cells and chemical hapten exposure. There are a few counts of this clonotype. Its antigen is unknown. Time point in this sample: patch test 1, 2 weeks after DPC sensitization. Treatment here: therapeutic diphenylcyclopropenone sensitization with weekly scalp DPC. The starting material, unfractionated whole blood, was used for total RNA extraction. Trimming removed 2 bases at V and 4 bases at J, with 12 bases between. The germline gives CDR1 ENHRY, CDR2 SYGVKD. The CDR3 length is 14 residues. TCRdb recomputed calls from the RACE reads with MiXCR, one row per CDR3 protein. The sample consists of around 99,000 distinct CDR3 sequences, approximately 13% of them appearing once. Findings and caveats of the study: Having alopecia, the donors may differ immunologically from healthy people. Those TCRs sitting above 1 in 1000 frequency stayed the same with DPC sensitization. There was a positive correlation between PT1 expanded TCR counts and patch test score.

J is TRBJ2-7 and V is TRBV10-3; a possible D gene is TRBD1 (5 bases). Source: whole blood, taken in connection with sensitization to the hapten diphenylcyclopropenone (DPC). This TCR was recovered from a middle-aged woman with alopecia areata. Some clones in this sample may be carry-over from other donors' samples. CDR3 amino acids: CAISEKGSGYEQYF. As DNA, the CDR3 is TGTGCCATCAGTGAGAAGGGGTCAGGGTACGAGCAGTACTTC.